Listed below are T cell receptor beta chains from one sample, sequenced in a study of blood T cell repertoires in COVID-19. TCRdb's table, derived via immunoSEQ multiplex PCR, lists solely in-frame clones and lacks some. The table has tens of thousands of clones, approximately 86% seen once. The sample was peripheral blood. The receptors come from a human donor with active COVID-19. The donor label of this sample is uncertain. The CDR3 runs from the conserved cysteine through the conserved F or W. Each record gives: D gene, clone size, J gene, V gene, CDR3 DNA, CDR3 protein. A D gene is named only where the DNA matches it firmly. Only part of the rows carry a size: once, few, many, or a class if the clone is expanded.

TRBD2	.	TRBJ2-7	TRBV7-2	TGTGCCAGCAGTTCGGGACTAGCGGGAGTAGGGCAGTACTTC	CASSSGLAGVGQYF
.	.	TRBJ2-7	TRBV18	TGTGCCAGCTCACCACCGATCCAAGAGTCATACGAGCAGTACTTC	CASSPPIQESYEQYF
.	.	TRBJ2-7	TRBV5-4	TGTGCCAGCAGCCCGGGACATTCCTACGAGCAGTACTTC	CASSPGHSYEQYF
TRBD1	.	TRBJ2-7	TRBV29-1	TGCAGCGTCCAACCGGGACAGGGGGCTTACGAGCAGTACTTC	CSVQPGQGAYEQYF
TRBD2	.	TRBJ2-1	TRBV18	TGTGCCAGCTCACCGACCGCGGGAGTAGAACAGTTCTTC	CASSPTAGVEQFF
.	.	TRBJ2-7	TRBV20-1	TGCAGTGCTAGTCCCTTCGGACAGATAAGCTCCTACGAGCAGTACTTC	CSASPFGQISSYEQYF
TRBD2	.	TRBJ2-1	TRBV4-1	TGCGCCAGCAGCCTTGCGGGAGCGGGAGGGTATGAGCAGTTCTTC	CASSLAGAGGYEQFF
.	once	TRBJ2-3	TRBV7-8	TGTGCCAGCAGCTTAGCCCCCCAGGGTACGCAGTATTTT	CASSLAPQGTQYF
.	.	TRBJ2-1	TRBV29-1	TGCAGCGTTGACGGTGAGAGCTCCTACAATGAGCAGTTCTTC	CSVDGESSYNEQFF
.	.	TRBJ1-2	TRBV9	TGTGCCAGCAGCGCCGGCGGAGCTAACTATGGCTACACCTTC	CASSAGGANYGYTF
.	once	TRBJ2-1	TRBV7-3	TGTGCCAGCAGCTTAGCTGGAGACAATGAGCAGTTCTTC	CASSLAGDNEQFF
TRBD1	.	TRBJ1-1	TRBV4-3	TGCGCCAGCCGGGACAGGGGGAACACTGAAGCTTTCTTT	CASRDRGNTEAFF
.	.	TRBJ1-2	TRBV19	TGTGCCAGTAGGAGACGGACAGATAACTATGGCTACACCTTC	CASRRRTDNYGYTF
TRBD2	.	TRBJ2-7	TRBV29-1	TGCAGCGCTGGACTAGCGGGATCCCACGAGCAGTACTTC	CSAGLAGSHEQYF
.	.	TRBJ1-6	TRBV27	TGTGCCAGCACCTATAACCCCCGGAGCAATTCACCCCTCCACTTT	CASTYNPRSNSPLHF
.	.	TRBJ2-7	TRBV6-5	TGTGCCAGCAGTTTGCAGAGAGGGGAGCAGTACTTC	CASSLQRGEQYF
.	once	TRBJ2-3	TRBV4-1	TGCGCCAGCAGCCCTATGGGACTTACTACAGATACGCAGTATTTT	CASSPMGLTTDTQYF
.	.	TRBJ1-5	TRBV19	TGTGCCAGCGCAGGGGGCAATCAGCCCCAGCATTTT	CASAGGNQPQHF
.	once	TRBJ2-5	TRBV5-1	TGCGCCAGCAGCTTGGCGTCCGAAGCAGAGACCCAGTACTTC	CASSLASEAETQYF
.	.	TRBJ1-5	TRBV6-6	TGTGCCAGCAGCCGACAGGATCAGCCCCAGCATTTT	CASSRQDQPQHF
TRBD2	.	TRBJ2-1	TRBV5-1	TGCGCCAGCAGCTCTAGCGGGAGAGGTGAGCAGTTCTTC	CASSSSGRGEQFF
.	.	TRBJ1-4	TRBV5-1	TGCGCCAGCACTACCGACAGGTTTAATGAAAAACTGTTTTTT	CASTTDRFNEKLFF
TRBD2	.	TRBJ2-3	TRBV7-2	TGTGCCAGCAGCCGCAATGCACTAGCGGGAGGCGTTGATACGCAGTATTTT	CASSRNALAGGVDTQYF
TRBD2	.	TRBJ2-7	TRBV6-5	TGTGCCAGCAGTTATTCTAGCGGGGGGTCTCACGAGCAGTACTTC	CASSYSSGGSHEQYF
.	.	TRBJ1-3	TRBV5-1	TGCGCCAGCAGCTTGGAGGGAGGGACGAGCTCTGGAAACACCATATATTTT	CASSLEGGTSSGNTIYF
TRBD2	.	TRBJ2-3	TRBV11-2	TGTGCCAGCAGCTTAGTAGCGGGGGGGCTCATAGATACGCAGTATTTT	CASSLVAGGLIDTQYF
TRBD2	.	TRBJ2-7	TRBV28	TGTGCCAGCAGTCTCCGGGGGGGACTAGCGGGAGGGCACGAGCAGTACTTC	CASSLRGGLAGGHEQYF
TRBD2	.	TRBJ2-7	TRBV6-4	TGTGCCAGCATTCCGCTAGCGGGAGGTTATTACGAGCAGTACTTC	CASIPLAGGYYEQYF
TRBD1	.	TRBJ2-1	TRBV3-1/TRBV3-2	TGTGCCAGCAGCCACAACGACAGGGGGCGCGTGTACAATGAGCAGTTCTTC	CASSHNDRGRVYNEQFF
.	.	TRBJ1-1	TRBV9	TGTGCCAGCAGCGTCGAGCAGGGCATGAACACTGAAGCTTTCTTT	CASSVEQGMNTEAFF
TRBD2	.	TRBJ2-3	TRBV2	TGTGCCAGCAAAAGGGGACTAGCGGGATCCCCGGATACGCAGTATTTT	CASKRGLAGSPDTQYF
.	.	TRBJ2-1	TRBV6-4	TGTGCCAGCAGTGAGGGGACAAGCGCCAATGAGCAGTTCTTC	CASSEGTSANEQFF
TRBD2	.	TRBJ2-7	TRBV2	TGTGCCAGCAGTCCCTATGAGACTAGCGGGGGATACGAGCAGTACTTC	CASSPYETSGGYEQYF
.	.	TRBJ2-3	TRBV3-1/TRBV3-2	TGTGCCAGCAGCCAAGATCTAGTCACAGATACGCAGTATTTT	CASSQDLVTDTQYF
TRBD1	.	TRBJ2-2	TRBV4-3	TGCGCCAGCAGCCGGGACAGCTTCACCGGGGAGCTGTTTTTT	CASSRDSFTGELFF
TRBD2	.	TRBJ2-1	TRBV20-1	TGCAGTGCTAGTCTAGGGACTAGCAGTCGTAATGAGCAGTTCTTC	CSASLGTSSRNEQFF
TRBD2	few	TRBJ2-7	TRBV25-1	TGTGCCAGCAGTGAATGGGATAGCGGGAGCTACGAGCAGTACTTC	CASSEWDSGSYEQYF
.	few	TRBJ1-3	TRBV5-4	TGTGCCAGCAGCTTAACGGGAACCTCTGGAAACACCATATATTTT	CASSLTGTSGNTIYF
TRBD1	.	TRBJ1-6	TRBV20-1	TGCAGTGCTAGTTCAGTTTACGGACAGGGTAATTCACCCCTCCACTTT	CSASSVYGQGNSPLHF
.	.	TRBJ1-2	TRBV5-1	TGCGCCAGCAGCCCAGCGGGGGGGCAGGGCTACACCTTC	CASSPAGGQGYTF
TRBD2	.	TRBJ2-3	TRBV20-1	TGCAGTGCTGGTGTAGCGGGGAAGACAGATACGCAGTATTTT	CSAGVAGKTDTQYF
.	.	TRBJ1-1	TRBV2	TGTGCCAGCAATCTGGGCCTGAACACTGAAGCTTTCTTT	CASNLGLNTEAFF
.	.	TRBJ2-1	TRBV11-2	TGTGCCAGCAGCTTAGTCCGGGGAGCCTACAATGAGCAGTTCTTC	CASSLVRGAYNEQFF
.	.	TRBJ2-7	TRBV20-1	TGCAGTGGACTAGCCTACGAGCAGTACTTC	CSGLAYEQYF
TRBD2	.	TRBJ2-1	TRBV25-1	TGTGCCAGCAGCGTCCTAGCGGGAGAGGATGAGCAGTTCTTC	CASSVLAGEDEQFF
.	.	TRBJ2-1	TRBV7-9	.	CASSFGRGAVFF
.	.	TRBJ2-5	TRBV7-2	TGTGCCAGCAGCTTAGATAGGGGCCAAGAGACCCAGTACTTC	CASSLDRGQETQYF
.	.	TRBJ2-2	TRBV7-3	TGTGCCAGCAGCTTATTAGCGGCAATGAACACCGGGGAGCTGTTTTTT	CASSLLAAMNTGELFF
TRBD2	.	TRBJ2-2	TRBV28	TGTGCCAGCAGTTTGTTACTAGCGGGAGGGTACGGGGAGCTGTTTTTT	CASSLLLAGGYGELFF
.	few	TRBJ2-5	TRBV5-4	TGTGCCAGCAGCTTGGGAGGTAGCGGTGCGGAGACCCAGTACTTC	CASSLGGSGAETQYF
.	.	TRBJ2-3	TRBV10-1	TGCGCCAGCAGTGAGTCTCGAGGGAAGACTAGCACAGATACGCAGTATTTT	CASSESRGKTSTDTQYF